The present T cell receptor beta chain was sequenced within a study of regulatory T cells in long-lasting Graves disease. Findings and caveats of the study: With a small sample size, accuracy may have been reduced. In persistent patients, shared public clonotypes (2,741) outnumbered those in new patients (about 1,000). Tissue studied was limited to peripheral blood, excluding thyroid tissue. Persistent cases of Graves' showed reduced TCR diversity relative to newly diagnosed patients.

This CDR3 comprises 16 residues. The V gene end was trimmed by 6 bases and the J gene end by 7 bases; junction bases not matched to a gene: 14. CDR1 SGHAT and CDR2 FQNNGV come from the germline V gene. At least ten counts were recorded for this clonotype. The antigen remains unidentified. The time point was: newly diagnosed GD, antithyroid drugs for less than 3 months. PBMC RNA served as the TCR library source. Construction of the TCR beta libraries employed iRepertoire HTBI primers in conjunction with Arm-PCR of CDR3 regions. From the multiplex PCR reads, TCRdb called clonotypes with MiXCR, one entry per CDR3 protein. The sample includes some 320,000 distinct CDR3 sequences, about 18% of them seen just once.

The chain joins TRBV11-2 to TRBJ2-1, with 8 nucleotides matching TRBD2. The sequence came from a female donor with Graves disease. The specimen was peripheral blood mononuclear cells (PBMCs), collected at new diagnosis, from a patient treated with antithyroid drugs. The CDR3 here is CASRVISGEGSNEQFF. The CDR3, as DNA: TGTGCCAGCAGGGTGATTAGCGGGGAGGGGTCAAATGAGCAGTTCTTC.